Listed below are T cell receptor beta chains from one sample, sequenced in a study of PD-L1 blockade in urothelial cancer. Libraries were prepared by immunoSEQ multiplex PCR; TCRdb keeps only in-frame clonotypes and omits some of them. The sample has more than 95,000 clones; 86% are singletons. This specimen was PBMCs, taken around atezolizumab (anti-PD-L1) treatment. The receptors were sampled from a man aged 50-59 years with urothelial cancer. CDR3s leave out the opening cysteine and the closing phenylalanine or tryptophan. Each record gives: J gene, D gene, clone size, V gene, CDR3 protein. D genes are given only for firm matches. For some rows the clone size is stated as once, few or many, or as a class when expanded; others skip it.

TRBJ2-7 TRBD2 NA TRBV27 ASSSLPGTSGIGGYEQY
TRBJ2-5 NA NA TRBV11-2 ASSLGSGAVQETQY
TRBJ2-3 NA NA TRBV25-1 ASSDLGAADTQY
TRBJ1-5 NA NA TRBV30 AWSPGPNQPQH
TRBJ2-2 NA once TRBV5-1 ASSPDYTSTGELF
TRBJ2-3 TRBD2 NA TRBV18 ASSPAGTRLPDTQY
TRBJ1-3 TRBD1 NA TRBV18 ASSPADRQGNTIY
TRBJ2-3 TRBD2 NA TRBV6-1 ASRDPSGSTDTQY
TRBJ1-1 NA NA TRBV19 ASTHIRGQVEAF
TRBJ2-7 TRBD2 NA TRBV6-5 ASSYSSASGRYEQY
TRBJ1-1 NA NA TRBV5-5 ASNVASLRGMNTEAF
TRBJ2-3 NA NA TRBV2 ASSFVLNTDTQY
TRBJ2-5 NA NA TRBV7-3 ASSLTQYETQY
TRBJ1-6 NA NA TRBV6-1 ASSEIYPYSPLH
TRBJ1-5 TRBD1 NA TRBV15 ATSTPTGTSSNQPQH
TRBJ1-4 NA NA TRBV18 ASSLVHIDSRLKLF
TRBJ2-7 NA NA TRBV10-3 AISESIPGSTSYEQY
TRBJ2-7 NA NA TRBV19 ASSIDGGSSYEQY
TRBJ1-5 NA NA TRBV28 ASSLRVGNQPQH
TRBJ2-1 TRBD2 NA TRBV4-2 ASSPSGRWNEQF
TRBJ1-1 NA NA TRBV28 ASSSMAVNTEAF
TRBJ2-3 TRBD2 NA TRBV27 ASSLLAGEKSDTQY
TRBJ1-6 NA NA TRBV9 ASSVQQANSPLH
TRBJ2-7 TRBD1 once TRBV18 ASSPAAGGDSSYEQY
TRBJ2-7 TRBD2 NA TRBV2 ASTRGGHLSYEQY
TRBJ2-1 NA NA TRBV5-8 ASSFDRLSNEQF
TRBJ2-3 TRBD2 NA TRBV27 ASSPRGSGITDTQY
TRBJ1-2 TRBD1 NA TRBV28 ASSLWEDRVLSGYT
TRBJ2-3 TRBD2 few TRBV7-9 ASSSGLPTDTQY
TRBJ2-3 NA NA TRBV5-1 ASSLRETDTQY
TRBJ2-7 NA few TRBV18 ASSLGGYEQY
TRBJ2-5 TRBD1 NA TRBV19 ASRGGSQETQY